This T cell receptor (beta chain) was found in a study of cytomegalovirus exposure and HLA in healthy donors. Study-level points and caveats: A prior analysis recorded that most TCR beta V segments were productive about 90% or about 30% of the time.

V lost 0 bases and J 10 bases, leaving 12 bases between the germline ends. CDR3 length equals 14 residues. Germline V gives CDR1 LGHNA, CDR2 YNFKEQ. Regarding this clone: Antigen specificity is unknown.

A multiplex PCR was run with 60 Vbeta primers and 13 Jbeta primers. Profiled with immunoSEQ multiplex PCR; TCRdb holds only in-frame clones, not every one. Here the sample spans about 180,000 clones, about 77% being singletons. Healthy donors of bone marrow made up the group. What was sequenced was PBMCs. This clonotype was obtained from a man aged 30 to 45 in good health and CMV-seronegative. The gene calls are TRBV4-2 and TRBJ1-4; maybe TRBD1 (6 bases). In nucleotides, the CDR3 is TGTGCCAGCAGCCAAGATGAGGGGGTTGGAAAACTGTTTTTT. Protein: CASSQDEGVGKLFF.